Below, 7 T cell receptor beta chains from the same sample are listed, as sequenced in a study of cytomegalovirus exposure and HLA in healthy donors. In the PCR, 60 Vbeta and 13 Jbeta primers were used. Using immunoSEQ multiplex PCR, the repertoire was profiled, and TCRdb retains in-frame clones only, with some absent. The sample carries some 120,000 clones, around 9% recorded once. Sequencing was performed on PBMCs. The receptors were gathered from a man in his forties or fifties in good health and CMV-seronegative.

The chain links TRBV6-1 to TRBJ2-1; D possibly corresponds to TRBD2 (5 bases). Trimming stripped 3 bases from V and 1 base from J, with 19 bases between. This CDR3 spans 18 amino acids. CDR1 is MNHNS, CDR2 SASEGT, per germline. CDR3 bases: TGTGCCAGCAGTGACCAACTAGGACCGTCGGGGTCCTACAATGAGCAGTTCTTC. Protein product: CASSDQLGPSGSYNEQFF.

V usage is TRBV7-9 and J usage is TRBJ2-3; 10 bases are a match to TRBD2. CDR1 and CDR2 (germline): SEHNR, FQNEAQ (reference sequence). The CDR3 runs 19 residues. The junction had 16 bases not matched to a gene; V was cut back by 5 bases and J by 2 bases. The CDR3, as DNA: TGTGCCAGCAGCCTCCTCTTACCGCCTAGCGGGGGACCCACAGATACGCAGTATTTT. It codes for CASSLLLPPSGGPTDTQYF.

The rearrangement links TRBV4-3 to TRBJ2-1; D remains unclear. In germline, CDR1 is LGHNA, CDR2 YSLEER. This CDR3 comprises 16 residues. The ends were cut back, 0 bases at V and 2 bases at J, with 11 bases in the middle. Here the CDR3 DNA reads TGCGCCAGCAGCCAAGATCTCCGACTCGCCTACAATGAGCAGTTCTTC. This encodes CASSQDLRLAYNEQFF.

This clone was seen more than once but under ten times. The chain carries TRBV6-6 and TRBJ2-2; tentative D call: TRBD2 (7 bases). Germline V lookup: CDR1 MNHNY, CDR2 SVGAGI (reference sequence). The CDR3 covers 16 residues. Trimming stripped 11 bases from V and 0 bases from J, with 19 bases between. The CDR3, as DNA: TGTGCCGCTACACGGGGGGCCCCACCGAACACCGGGGAGCTGTTTTTT. It yields the protein CAATRGAPPNTGELFF.

The V gene is TRBV7-2, the J gene TRBJ1-5; the D gene is possibly TRBD1 (5 bases). The germline V gene has CDR1 SGHTA and CDR2 FQGNSA. This CDR3 spans 15 amino acids. The V and J ends lost 1 base and 4 bases respectively, with 11 bases between them. In DNA, the CDR3 is TGTGCCAGCAGCTTAGAAGCAGGGCTGAATCAGCCCCAGCATTTT. Residues: CASSLEAGLNQPQHF.

The chain employs TRBV29-1 and TRBJ2-7, with TRBD1 identical over 9 bases. CDR1 and CDR2 (germline): SQVTM, ANQGSEA. The CDR3 sequence is 12 residues long. V shed 7 bases, J shed 3 bases, and the junction held 4 bases outside the gene matches. CDR3 DNA: TGCAGCGCCGGACAGGGGTACTACGAGCAGTACTTC. Its translation is CSAGQGYYEQYF.

The chain employs TRBV29-1 and TRBJ2-2; TRBD1 matches 7 bases. With 6 bases clipped from V and 6 bases from J, the junction kept 4 bases outside the gene matches. The germline V gene encodes CDR1 SQVTM and CDR2 ANQGSEA. The CDR3 extends over 12 amino acids. The CDR3 loop reads CSVIGQAGELFF. In DNA, the CDR3 is TGCAGCGTGATCGGACAGGCCGGGGAGCTGTTTTTT.